The 6 T cell receptor beta chains listed next were all sequenced from one sample in a study of T cell responses to AZD1222 COVID-19 vaccine. Here immunoSEQ multiplex PCR was the method, and the copy in TCRdb shows in-frame clones only, minus some. The sample shows tens of thousands of clones, 82% of them seen only once. Source: peripheral blood, taken on day 0 of AZD1222 vaccination. These receptors all come from an adult in good health.

This chain joins TRBV29-1 and TRBJ2-1; D is unclear. Trimming shortened V by 5 bases and J by 3 bases, and 8 bases separated the two germline ends. The CDR3 totals 12 residues. CDR1 SQVTM and CDR2 ANQGSEA come from the germline V gene. The CDR3 bases are TGCAGCGTTAAATACAACTACAATGAGCAGTTCTTC. It specifies CSVKYNYNEQFF.

The rearrangement uses TRBV4-1 and TRBJ2-7; D ambiguous. The CDR3 is 15 amino acids. V shed 0 bases and J shed 1 base, with 10 bases lying between them. Germline CDR1 reads MGHRA; CDR2 reads YSYEKL. The chain's CDR3 is CASSQEFRVSYEQYF. CDR3 sequence (DNA): TGCGCCAGCAGCCAAGAATTTCGGGTTTCCTACGAGCAGTACTTC.

This clone was picked up one time. This rearrangement joins TRBV6-5 to TRBJ1-1, with D unresolved. This CDR3 has 11 amino acids. CDR1 is MNHEY, CDR2 SVGAGI, per germline. The V end lost 7 bases, the J end lost 1 base, and 4 bases lay between the germline ends. The DNA for the CDR3 is TGTGCCAGCAAGAAGAACACTGAAGCTTTCTTT. This sequence encodes CASKKNTEAFF.

The CDR3 sequence: CASSSHYEQYF. CDR3 DNA: TGTGCCAGCAGCTCACACTACGAGCAGTACTTC. This sequence joins TRBV11-1 and TRBJ2-7; D is uncertain. Germline CDR1 and CDR2: SGHAT and FQDESV (reference sequence). The CDR3 is made up of 11 amino acids. Trimming stripped 4 bases from V and 3 bases from J, with 4 bases between.

This clone is a singleton in its sample. The chain carries TRBV5-4 and TRBJ2-2, with a possible D match to TRBD2 (7 bases). Germline V lookup: CDR1 SGHNT, CDR2 YYREEE (reference sequence). The CDR3 is 16 residues long. V lost 2 bases, J lost 2 bases, and 13 bases lay in between. The CDR3 bases are TGTGCCAGCAGCTTTGGGGGGGACATAAACACCGGGGAGCTGTTTTTT. Translation: CASSFGGDINTGELFF.

This clone was observed a few times. The V and J genes are TRBV27 and TRBJ1-2; 8 bases align to TRBD1. V dropped 5 bases and J dropped 7; count of bases not matched to a gene: 9. CDR1 and CDR2 from the germline V gene are MNHEY and SMNVEV (reference sequence). The CDR3 runs to 14 residues. The CDR3 loop reads CASSPGTGESGYTF. The CDR3 DNA follows: TGTGCCAGCAGTCCGGGGACAGGCGAGTCTGGCTACACCTTC.